This entry concerns a single T cell receptor (beta chain). These data belong to a study of blood T cell repertoires in COVID-19. On the study more broadly: The origin of the acute and convalescent COVID-19 samples was the United States, Italy and Spain. Sources were T cells, B-cell-depleted T cells, or PBMCs; the material itself was cDNA or gDNA.

Under the authors' procedure: The assay estimated nucleated cells by amplifying reference gene primers. The repertoire was sequenced with immunoSEQ multiplex PCR; TCRdb's copy has only in-frame clones and lacks some. Clone size and V and J calls were adopted from that table, with D and trimming inferred from the DNA. The sample includes over 150,000 clones, roughly nine tenths of them seen just once. Trimming took 4 bases from V and 9 from J; bases not matched to a gene: 8. Germline V CDR1 and CDR2: MDHEN, SYDVKM. CDR3 length: 14 residues. The material sequenced was peripheral blood. The chain combines TRBV28 with TRBJ1-5; TRBD1 matches at 8 bases. The clonotype originates from a man between 65 and 85 years old with active or convalescent COVID-19. This chain's CDR3 is CASSSQGARLPQHF. In DNA, the CDR3 is TGTGCCAGCAGTTCTCAGGGGGCGCGTCTGCCCCAGCATTTT. The full variable domain, with the rest looked up from reference TRBV28 and TRBJ1-5, is DVKVTQSSRYLVKRTGEKVFLECVQDMDHENMFWYRQDPGLGLRLIYFSYDVKMKEKGDIPEGYSVSREKKERFSLILESASTNQTSMYLCASSSQGARLPQHFGDGTRLSIL.